The clone carrying this T cell receptor (beta chain) was seen more than once but under ten times. Produced via immunoSEQ multiplex PCR; TCRdb's table is partial and in-frame only. The sample includes under 850,000 clones, roughly two thirds of them seen just once. Trimming took off 6 bases at V and 5 bases at J, with 10 bases between the two ends. The CDR3 runs to 11 residues. Germline V gene sequence: CDR1 DFQATT, CDR2 SNEGSKA (reference sequence). These data are taken from a study of shared clonotypes between healthy human individuals. The source of this sequence is a woman in her 30s in good health. The sample was memory CD4+ T cells sorted from blood. The sample's subset: CD45RA-negative fraction. The chain has TRBV20-1 and TRBJ1-2; perhaps TRBD1 as D (5 bases). The CDR3 reads CSAPGLYGYTF. Here the CDR3 DNA reads TGCAGTGCCCCAGGGCTTTATGGCTACACCTTC.